These 17 T cell receptor beta chains came from one sample sequenced in a study of control samples from healthy donors and cancer patients. Profiling relied on immunoSEQ multiplex PCR, and the TCRdb table lists in-frame clones only, not all of them. The sample records under 70,000 clones, 87% being singletons. The material sequenced was PBMCs. These TCRs come from a man in his 60s with head and neck cancer.

The V and J genes are TRBV12-5 and TRBJ1-6; D not resolved. Germline V gene sequence: CDR1 LGHNT, CDR2 FRNRAP. V was cut by 9 bases and J by 7 bases, with 13 bases left in between. CDR3 length equals 13 residues. The CDR3 is CARRSVENSPLHF. The CDR3 nucleotides are TGTGCTAGGAGGTCAGTAGAAAATTCACCCCTCCACTTT.

A single count supports this clone. The J gene is TRBJ1-2, the V gene TRBV29-1, with 8 bases aligning to TRBD1. Germline CDR1 and CDR2: SQVTM and ANQGSEA. The ends lost 5 bases at V and 3 bases at J; junction bases unmatched: 5. The length of the CDR3 is 13 residues. Here the CDR3 reads CSVSGTGDYGYTF. CDR3 nucleotides: TGCAGCGTTTCCGGGACAGGAGACTATGGCTACACCTTC. Drawing the rest from reference TRBV29-1 and TRBJ1-2, the complete variable domain is SAVISQKPSRDICQRGTSLTIQCQVDSQVTMMFWYRQQPGQSLTLIATANQGSEATYESGFVIDKFPISRPNLTFSTLTVSNMSPEDSSIYLCSVSGTGDYGYTFGSGTRLTVV.

This clone was counted a single time. The chain recombines TRBV6-2 or TRBV6-3 with TRBJ1-1; no clear D. Trimming shortened V by 2 bases and J by 4 bases, and 8 bases separated the two germline ends. This CDR3 comprises 13 residues. Germline V CDR1 and CDR2: MNHEY, SVGEGT. This CDR3 reads CASSYPWGTEAFF. The CDR3 coding sequence is TGTGCCAGCAGTTACCCGTGGGGCACTGAAGCTTTCTTT.

This rearrangement joins TRBV10-3 to TRBJ2-5, with 11 bases matching TRBD1. Germline V gene sequence: CDR1 ENHRY, CDR2 SYGVKD. The CDR3 sequence is 15 residues long. V was pared by 6 bases and J by 5 bases, with 8 bases of the junction left unmatched. CDR3 loop: CAISPGTGGFETQYF. For the CDR3, the DNA is TGTGCCATCAGCCCCGGGACAGGGGGTTTTGAGACCCAGTACTTC.

V is TRBV9 and J is TRBJ1-4; possible D gene TRBD1, 5 bases. Germline assignment: CDR1 SGDLS and CDR2 YYNGEE. V shed 3 bases and J shed 14 bases, with 23 bases lying between them. The CDR3 sequence is 15 residues long. The CDR3 protein is CASSAGGTYSTGLFF. The CDR3 DNA is TGTGCCAGCAGCGCCGGGGGGACCTATTCCACGGGGCTGTTTTTT. Based on the CDR3 plus reference TRBV9 and TRBJ1-4, the full variable domain is DSGVTQTPKHLITATGQRVTLRCSPRSGDLSVYWYQQSLDQGLQFLIQYYNGEERAKGNILERFSAQQFPDLHSELNLSSLELGDSALYFCASSAGGTYSTGLFFGSGTQLSVL.

The gene calls are TRBV29-1 and TRBJ2-5; TRBD1 matches 10 bases. With 4 bases clipped from V and 5 bases from J, the junction kept 10 bases outside the gene matches. This CDR3 is built from 15 residues. Germline CDR1 and CDR2: SQVTM and ANQGSEA. The CDR3 DNA reads TGCAGCGTTGCGTCGACAGGGGGCTTGATGGAGACCCAGTACTTC. Translating it yields CSVASTGGLMETQYF.

The V call is TRBV30, the J call TRBJ2-7; D is ambiguous. Germline V lookup: CDR1 GTSNPN, CDR2 SVGIG (reference sequence). The length of the CDR3 is 17 residues. V lost 0 bases to trimming and J lost 2 bases, with 20 bases between them. The CDR3 loop is CAWSVDLARNLPYEQYF. CDR3 nucleotides: TGTGCCTGGAGTGTAGACCTCGCACGGAACCTCCCCTACGAGCAGTACTTC.

The chain is built from TRBV7-2 and TRBJ1-2; possible D gene TRBD1, 6 bases. The germline V gene has CDR1 SGHTA and CDR2 FQGNSA. V dropped 0 bases and J dropped 7 bases, with 15 bases sitting between them. This CDR3 has 15 residues. The CDR3 sequence is CASSLATTGRTGYTF. CDR3 DNA sequence: TGTGCCAGCAGCTTAGCCACTACAGGGAGAACTGGCTACACCTTC. Drawing the rest from reference TRBV7-2 and TRBJ1-2, the complete variable domain is GAGVSQSPSNKVTEKGKDVELRCDPISGHTALYWYRQSLGQGLEFLIYFQGNSAPDKSGLPSDRFSAERTGGSVSTLTIQRTQQEDSAVYLCASSLATTGRTGYTFGSGTRLTVV.

This sequence joins TRBV19 and TRBJ1-1, with unresolved D. V lost 0 bases to trimming and J lost 10 bases, with 9 bases between them. The CDR3 contains 12 residues. The V gene's germline CDR1 is LNHDA and CDR2 SQIVND (reference sequence). CDR3 amino acids: CASSIEVGTAFF. In DNA form, the CDR3 reads TGTGCCAGTAGTATAGAGGTTGGAACAGCTTTCTTT.

This chain uses TRBV30 with TRBJ1-1; D is unclear. Trimming removed 7 bases at V and 3 bases at J, with 12 bases between. Germline assignment: CDR1 GTSNPN and CDR2 SVGIG (reference sequence). This CDR3 contains 12 residues. The CDR3 loop is CAFSPGDTEAFF. For the CDR3, the DNA is TGTGCCTTTTCCCCGGGCGACACTGAAGCTTTCTTT.

V usage is TRBV19 and J usage is TRBJ2-1; the match to TRBD2 covers 8 bases. This CDR3 has 17 residues. Per the germline V gene, CDR1 is LNHDA and CDR2 is SQIVND (reference sequence). J lost 0 bases, V lost 6 bases, and 10 bases had no gene match. CDR3 in amino acids: CASRDRERGSSYNEQFF. For the CDR3, the DNA is TGTGCCAGTAGGGATCGAGAGCGGGGGAGCTCCTACAATGAGCAGTTCTTC.

The chain uses TRBV11-2 and TRBJ2-5; 7 bases are a match to TRBD1. V gave up 3 bases and J gave up 5 bases; unmatched junction bases: 3. The CDR3 loop spans 13 amino acids. CDR1 is SGHAT, CDR2 FQNNGV, per germline. DNA of the CDR3: TGTGCCAGCAGCTTCGACAGGGATGAGACCCAGTACTTC. This codes for CASSFDRDETQYF.

This chain joins TRBV18 and TRBJ1-5; D call uncertain. The CDR3 covers 14 residues. The V gene's germline CDR1 is KGHSH and CDR2 LQKENI. V gave up 2 bases and J gave up 0 bases, with 5 bases separating them. The CDR3 DNA sequence: TGTGCCAGCTCACCAGGAAATAGCAATCAGCCCCAGCATTTT. Residues: CASSPGNSNQPQHF.

This chain connects TRBV28 to TRBJ1-2, with D possibly being TRBD1 (6 bases). Trimming left V 5 bases short and J 7 bases short, with 20 bases between. The CDR3 loop spans 15 amino acids. Germline CDR1 and CDR2: MDHEN and SYDVKM. The DNA of the CDR3 is TGTGCCAGCAGTACCTGGGGGACGGGGGCTTTTGGCTACACCTTC. Translation: CASSTWGTGAFGYTF.

Here the CDR3 reads CASGQGQGQPQHF. The CDR3 bases are TGTGCCAGCGGACAGGGTCAAGGTCAGCCCCAGCATTTT. The V and J genes are TRBV4-2 and TRBJ1-5; 8 bases are shared with TRBD1. Germline loops: CDR1 LGHNA, CDR2 YNFKEQ. This CDR3 spans 13 amino acids. The ends lost 8 bases at V and 6 bases at J; junction bases unmatched: 6.

This rearrangement joins TRBV18 to TRBJ2-7; D possibly corresponds to TRBD2 (6 bases). Trimming left V 2 bases short and J 13 bases short, with 21 bases between. Germline V gene data show CDR1 as KGHSH and CDR2 as LQKENI. CDR3 length: 14 residues. The CDR3 DNA is TGTGCCAGCTCACCAGCAGAATCCTCCGGGACTCCTTACTTC. Its translation is CASSPAESSGTPYF.

This chain links TRBV6-6 with TRBJ2-1; the match to TRBD2 covers 10 bases. The CDR3 runs 16 residues. Trimming cost V 2 bases and J 5 bases; bases outside gene matches: 6. Germline V gene sequence: CDR1 MNHNY, CDR2 SVGAGI (reference sequence). CDR3 DNA sequence: TGTGCCAGCAGTTACGGCAATCTAGCGGGGGACAATGAGCAGTTCTTC. Protein: CASSYGNLAGDNEQFF.